The 26 T cell receptor beta chains presented below share a single source sample, sequenced in a study of cytomegalovirus exposure and HLA in healthy donors. Primers: 60 Vbeta forward and 13 Jbeta reverse. TCRdb's table, derived via immunoSEQ multiplex PCR, lists solely in-frame clones and lacks some. The table has about 160,000 clones, approximately 84% seen once. Material: PBMCs. Receptors were obtained from a woman between 35 and 50 years old in good health and CMV-seropositive.

DNA of the CDR3: TGTGCCAGCACCCACAGGGTCGTCAACACTGAAGCTTTCTTT. Translating it yields CASTHRVVNTEAFF. The chain has TRBV11-1 and TRBJ1-1; D possibly corresponds to TRBD1 (6 bases). Germline V gene data show CDR1 as SGHAT and CDR2 as FQDESV (reference sequence). The CDR3 totals 14 residues. Between the trimmed V and J ends, which lost 7 bases and 2 bases, there was a span of 14 bases.

This chain links TRBV7-6 with TRBJ2-1; 7 positions match TRBD2. The trim removed 2 bases at V and 1 base at J, leaving 5 bases unmatched. Germline V CDR1 and CDR2: SGHVS, FNYEAQ. There are 16 residues in the CDR3. Written as DNA, the CDR3 is TGTGCCAGCAGCTTACAAGCGGGGCGATCCTACAATGAGCAGTTCTTC. Amino acid sequence: CASSLQAGRSYNEQFF. The variable domain in full, completed from reference TRBV7-6 and TRBJ2-1, reads GAGVSQSPRYKVTKRGQDVALRCDPISGHVSLYWYRQALGQGPEFLTYFNYEAQQDKSGLPNDRFSAERPEGSISTLTIQRTEQRDSAMYRCASSLQAGRSYNEQFFGPGTRLTVL.

This clone was detected once. V gene TRBV19 combines with J gene TRBJ2-2; D perhaps matches TRBD2 (6 bases). Germline loops: CDR1 LNHDA, CDR2 SQIVND (reference sequence). Trimming stripped 5 bases from V and 7 bases from J, with 17 bases between. The CDR3 totals 15 residues. The CDR3 is CASSLARGMGGELFF. CDR3 bases: TGTGCCAGTAGTCTCGCTCGGGGGATGGGCGGGGAGCTGTTTTTT.

This rearrangement joins TRBV4-1 to TRBJ1-1; a possible D gene is TRBD1 (5 bases). Germline assignment: CDR1 MGHRA and CDR2 YSYEKL. Deletions cut 0 bases from V and 2 bases from J, with 19 bases between. The CDR3 is 18 amino acids. The CDR3 is CASSQEGFGGGFNTEAFF. DNA for the CDR3: TGCGCCAGCAGCCAAGAAGGTTTTGGCGGGGGGTTTAACACTGAAGCTTTCTTT.

The CDR3 DNA is TGTGCCAGCACCCTCGGGGGGCGTTTCAATGAGCAGTTCTTC. Its translation: CASTLGGRFNEQFF. The V gene is TRBV5-4, the J gene TRBJ2-1; D possibly corresponds to TRBD2 (7 bases). Germline V CDR1 and CDR2: SGHNT, YYREEE (reference sequence). The CDR3 is 14 residues long. The ends were cut back, 6 bases at V and 6 bases at J, with 16 bases in the middle.

J is TRBJ1-3 and V is TRBV28; 7 nucleotides line up with TRBD1. V lost 5 bases to trimming and J lost 8 bases; unmatched junction nucleotides: 12. Germline assignment: CDR1 MDHEN and CDR2 SYDVKM. The CDR3 runs 15 residues. Here the CDR3 reads CASSISTGRRDTIYF. The CDR3, as DNA: TGTGCCAGCAGTATCTCGACAGGGCGTCGGGACACCATATATTTT.

The chain carries TRBV7-2 and TRBJ2-5; TRBD1 agrees at 7 bases. J lost 1 base, V lost 5 bases, and 7 bases had no gene match. Germline CDR1 SGHTA, CDR2 FQGNSA. This CDR3 spans 15 amino acids. CDR3 nucleotides: TGTGCCAGCAGCGGTAGGGGGCTTCTCCAAGAGACCCAGTACTTC. This encodes CASSGRGLLQETQYF.

V and J are TRBV5-1 and TRBJ2-5, with 8 positions matching TRBD2. The ends lost 0 bases at V and 4 bases at J; junction bases unmatched: 8. The CDR3 runs to 16 residues. The V gene's germline CDR1 is SGHRS and CDR2 YFSETQ. DNA of the CDR3: TGCGCCAGCAGCTTGGAGAGCGGGGGAGGTGGAGAGACCCAGTACTTC. As protein: CASSLESGGGGETQYF.

V and J are TRBV15 and TRBJ2-1, with TRBD1 matching 7 bases. The germline CDR1 and CDR2 sequences are LNHNV and YYDKDF (reference sequence). The junction had 11 bases not matched to a gene; V was cut back by 4 bases and J by 5 bases. The CDR3 runs 16 residues. For the CDR3, the DNA is TGTGCCACCAGCACGAGCCGGCAGGGGGTAAACAATGAGCAGTTCTTC. It yields the protein CATSTSRQGVNNEQFF. Full variable domain (remainder filled in from reference TRBV15 and TRBJ2-1): DAMVIQNPRYQVTQFGKPVTLSCSQTLNHNVMYWYQQKSSQAPKLLFHYYDKDFNNEADTPDNFQSRRPNTSFCFLDIRSPGLGDTAMYLCATSTSRQGVNNEQFFGPGTRLTVL.

V gene TRBV28 combines with J gene TRBJ2-7; 7 positions agree with TRBD1. The germline CDR1 and CDR2 sequences are MDHEN and SYDVKM. There are 14 residues in the CDR3. Losses at the gene ends were 8 bases for V and 2 bases for J; bases not matched to a gene: 9. Here the CDR3 reads CASRTGTDPYEQYF. DNA of the CDR3: TGTGCCAGCCGTACCGGGACAGATCCCTACGAGCAGTACTTC.

Note on this clone: The germline gene is not matched at one end of the junction; a read error may be the cause. Other nucleotide sequences from this sample produce the same CDR3. J is TRBJ2-1 and V is TRBV5-1; TRBD1 might be the D (5 bases). Germline V gene data show CDR1 as SGHRS and CDR2 as YFSETQ. CDR3 length: 15 amino acids. CDR3: CASSTGSGSYNEQFF. CDR3 in DNA: TGTGCCAGCAGCACCGGGTCAGGGTCCTACAATGAGCAGTTCTTC.

The chain is built from TRBV5-4 and TRBJ1-1; D gene unclear. Per germline, CDR1 SGHNT and CDR2 YYREEE (reference sequence). This CDR3 has 17 amino acids. V was clipped by 5 bases and J by 2 bases, with 22 bases between them. Written as DNA, the CDR3 is TGTGCCAGCAGGCCGCGGTTGGGAGTTGAAAGAAACACTGAAGCTTTCTTT. Protein sequence: CASRPRLGVERNTEAFF.

The chain is built from TRBV6-1 and TRBJ1-5; perhaps TRBD1 as D (6 bases). Germline lookup yields CDR1 MNHNS and CDR2 SASEGT. The V end lost 1 base, the J end lost 2 bases, and 9 bases lay between the germline ends. The CDR3 is 15 residues long. In nucleotides, the CDR3 is TGTGCCAGCAGTGAAGACAGGGTGCGCAATCAGCCCCAGCATTTT. This codes for CASSEDRVRNQPQHF.

This chain connects TRBV7-3 to TRBJ2-3; D may be TRBD1 (5 bases). Germline V gene data show CDR1 as SGHTA and CDR2 as FQGTGA. The CDR3 spans 12 residues. V shed 5 bases and J shed 4 bases, with 7 bases lying between them. The CDR3 DNA sequence: TGTGCCAGCAGCAACAGGCCAGATACGCAGTATTTT. Amino acids: CASSNRPDTQYF.

V gene TRBV6-1 combines with J gene TRBJ1-2, with a possible D match to TRBD1 (6 bases). Germline CDR1 and CDR2: MNHNS and SASEGT. Trimming took 0 bases from V and 2 from J, leaving 10 bases between them. This CDR3 comprises 15 residues. CDR3 sequence (DNA): TGTGCCAGCAGTGAAGCCCCAGGGGTGAACTATGGCTACACCTTC. Protein: CASSEAPGVNYGYTF.

The chain carries TRBV7-9 and TRBJ1-2; 12 bases align to TRBD1. The V and J ends lost 5 bases and 6 bases, in that order; junction bases with no gene match: 10. Germline lookup yields CDR1 SEHNR and CDR2 FQNEAQ (reference sequence). This CDR3 region has 16 residues. The chain's CDR3 is CASSTGTGGFIHGYTF. CDR3 DNA: TGTGCCAGCAGCACAGGGACAGGGGGCTTCATTCATGGCTACACCTTC.

This sequence joins TRBV5-6 and TRBJ1-2; D perhaps matches TRBD1 (5 bases). Germline V gene data show CDR1 as SGHDT and CDR2 as YYEEEE. The CDR3 is 15 amino acids. V lost 1 base to trimming and J lost 1 base, with 11 bases between them. CDR3 in DNA: TGTGCCAGCAGCTTGCGCGGGAGGGGTAACTATGGCTACACCTTC. Translating gives CASSLRGRGNYGYTF.

The chain carries TRBV6-5 and TRBJ1-4; D call uncertain. Germline CDR1 is MNHEY and CDR2 is SVGAGI. The length of the CDR3 is 15 residues. The V gene lost 6 bases and the J gene lost 3 bases, with 14 bases spanning the gap. The CDR3 protein is CASRSWAGANEKLFF. For the CDR3, the DNA is TGTGCCAGCAGATCCTGGGCGGGTGCTAATGAAAAACTGTTTTTT.

The chain has TRBV7-9 and TRBJ2-1; 8 positions agree with TRBD2. The CDR3 extends over 16 amino acids. Germline V lookup: CDR1 SEHNR, CDR2 FQNEAQ (reference sequence). Trimming at V came to 5 bases and at J to 3 bases, leaving 9 bases not matched to a gene. The chain's CDR3 is CASSVSGGAGYNEQFF. The CDR3 region has the DNA TGTGCCAGCAGCGTATCGGGGGGGGCAGGCTACAATGAGCAGTTCTTC.

The V and J genes are TRBV27 and TRBJ1-2; 7 nucleotides align to TRBD1. CDR1 is MNHEY, CDR2 SMNVEV, per germline (reference sequence). The V segment lost 6 bases and the J segment 2 bases; nucleotides outside the gene matches: 0. This CDR3 region has 12 residues. CDR3 sequence: CASRQGNYGYTF. The CDR3 nucleotides are TGTGCCAGCAGACAGGGGAACTATGGCTACACCTTC.

V is TRBV29-1 and J is TRBJ1-5; D gene ambiguous. This CDR3 spans 13 amino acids. V lost 6 bases and J 5 bases, leaving 14 bases between the germline ends. Germline CDR1 SQVTM, CDR2 ANQGSEA. The CDR3 coding sequence is TGCAGCGTGGAGACGGGGAGGGATCAGCCCCAGCATTTT. This encodes CSVETGRDQPQHF. The full variable domain, rest sourced from reference TRBV29-1 and TRBJ1-5, is SAVISQKPSRDICQRGTSLTIQCQVDSQVTMMFWYRQQPGQSLTLIATANQGSEATYESGFVIDKFPISRPNLTFSTLTVSNMSPEDSSIYLCSVETGRDQPQHFGDGTRLSIL.

This clone was seen a single time. The gene calls are TRBV7-6 and TRBJ1-3; 9 bases agree with TRBD1. This CDR3 region has 17 residues. CDR1 SGHVS and CDR2 FNYEAQ come from the germline V gene. With V trimmed by 3 bases and J by 4 bases, 10 bases remained unmatched. Here the CDR3 DNA reads TGTGCCAGCAGCTTCCGACGACAGGGGGTACGCGGAAACACCATATATTTT. It translates to CASSFRRQGVRGNTIYF.

The rearrangement links TRBV10-3 to TRBJ1-1; D is perhaps TRBD1 (5 bases). The CDR3 loop spans 15 amino acids. Germline lookup yields CDR1 ENHRY and CDR2 SYGVKD. The V end lost 10 bases, the J end lost 0 bases, and 18 bases lay between the germline ends. CDR3 coding DNA: TGTGCCACCGAAAAGTCCTCAGGGTTGAACACTGAAGCTTTCTTT. Protein product: CATEKSSGLNTEAFF.

This chain joins TRBV30 and TRBJ2-7, with 8 bases aligning to TRBD1. V was clipped by 5 bases and J by 9 bases; unmatched bases: 9. Germline V gene lookup returns CDR1 GTSNPN and CDR2 SVGIG (reference sequence). The CDR3 is 12 amino acids. As DNA, the CDR3 is TGTGCCTGGGGACAGGGTGAAGGCGGGCAGTACTTC. It encodes CAWGQGEGGQYF.

CDR3 loop: CASSMRGGPDTQYF. The CDR3 DNA reads TGTGCCAGCAGCATGCGGGGGGGCCCAGATACGCAGTATTTT. This sequence joins TRBV11-3 and TRBJ2-3, with TRBD2 matching 9 bases. Trimming took 5 bases from V and 4 from J; bases not matched to a gene: 4. CDR1 is SGHNT, CDR2 YENEEA, per germline. This CDR3 spans 14 amino acids.

CDR3 sequence reads: CAISESRSLQETQYF. In DNA form, the CDR3 reads TGTGCCATCAGTGAGTCCCGGAGTCTCCAAGAGACCCAGTACTTC. The genes are TRBV10-3 and TRBJ2-5; D remains unclear. V was shortened by 0 bases and J by 1 base, with 9 bases between the two germline ends. This CDR3 has 15 residues. From germline, CDR1 is ENHRY and CDR2 SYGVKD.